The T cell receptor beta chain under discussion was sequenced for a study of cytomegalovirus exposure and HLA in healthy donors. Study information: There were 70 million to 95 million unique TCRs (from HLA-typed donors) in an early data release. General study points: Later on, an analysis showed TCR association rates differing by HLA locus, with DRB1 the most and HLA-C the fewest.

13 Jbeta primers and 60 Vbeta primers were used for the PCR. Sequenced by immunoSEQ multiplex PCR; TCRdb stores in-frame clones only, minus some. The sample consists of 65,000 to 90,000 clones, 65% to 80% of them appearing once. Germline CDR1 is MNHNY and CDR2 is SVGAGI (reference sequence). Trimming took 1 base from V and 0 from J; bases not matched to a gene: 4. The CDR3 spans 16 residues. Turning to this clone: No antigen is known for it.

The chain employs TRBV6-6 and TRBJ2-5; 8 bases are shared with TRBD2. The clonotype comes from a man aged 55 to 70 in good health and CMV-seronegative. Material for sequencing was PBMCs. CDR3 in DNA: TGTGCCAGCAGTTACTGGGAGCGGGGGTACCAAGAGACCCAGTACTTC. Residues: CASSYWERGYQETQYF.